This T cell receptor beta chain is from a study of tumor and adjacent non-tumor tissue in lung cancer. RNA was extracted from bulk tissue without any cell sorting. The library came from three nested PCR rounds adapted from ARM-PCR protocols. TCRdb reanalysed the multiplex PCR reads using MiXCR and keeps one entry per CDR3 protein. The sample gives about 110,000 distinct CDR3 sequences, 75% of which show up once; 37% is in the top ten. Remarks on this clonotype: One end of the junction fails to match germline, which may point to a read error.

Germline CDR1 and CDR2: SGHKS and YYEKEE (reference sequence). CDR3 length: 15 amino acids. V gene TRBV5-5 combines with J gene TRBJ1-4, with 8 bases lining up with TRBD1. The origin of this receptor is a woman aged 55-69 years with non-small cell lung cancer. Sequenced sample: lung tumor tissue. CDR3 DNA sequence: TGTACCAGCAGCTTGGAGGGACAGGCAGGTGAAAAACTGTTTTTT. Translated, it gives CTSSLEGQAGEKLFF.